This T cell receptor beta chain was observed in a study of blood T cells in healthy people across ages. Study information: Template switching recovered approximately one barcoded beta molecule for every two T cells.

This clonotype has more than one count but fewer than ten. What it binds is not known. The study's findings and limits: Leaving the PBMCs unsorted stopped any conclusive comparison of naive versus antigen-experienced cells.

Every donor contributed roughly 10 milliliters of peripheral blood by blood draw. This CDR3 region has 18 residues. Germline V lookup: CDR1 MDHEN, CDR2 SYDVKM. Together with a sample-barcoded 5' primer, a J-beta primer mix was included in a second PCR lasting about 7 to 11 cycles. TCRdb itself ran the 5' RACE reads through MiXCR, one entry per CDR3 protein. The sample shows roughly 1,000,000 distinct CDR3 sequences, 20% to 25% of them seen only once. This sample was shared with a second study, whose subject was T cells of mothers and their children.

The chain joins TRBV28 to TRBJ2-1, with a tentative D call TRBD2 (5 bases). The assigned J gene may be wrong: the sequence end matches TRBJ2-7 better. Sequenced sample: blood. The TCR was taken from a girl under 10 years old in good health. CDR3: CASTLTQSRETLYYEQYF. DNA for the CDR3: TGTGCCAGCACCTTAACCCAGTCCCGGGAAACACTATACTACGAGCAGTACTTC.